The next 17 T cell receptor beta chains were all read from a single sample in a study of cytomegalovirus exposure and HLA in healthy donors. A multiplex PCR was run with 60 Vbeta primers and 13 Jbeta primers. Here immunoSEQ multiplex PCR was the method, and the copy in TCRdb shows in-frame clones only, minus some. The data hold more than 75,000 clones, with roughly four fifths observed a single time. The specimen sequenced was PBMCs. Receptors were obtained from a woman between 18 and 29 years old in good health and CMV-seropositive.

This rearrangement joins TRBV28 to TRBJ2-1; 9 positions agree with TRBD1. After removal of 5 bases from V and 6 bases from J, the junction contained 8 bases not matched to a gene. Per germline, CDR1 MDHEN and CDR2 SYDVKM. This CDR3 has 15 residues. The CDR3 sequence is CASSKRQGVINEQFF. CDR3 nucleotides: TGTGCCAGCAGTAAACGACAGGGGGTGATCAATGAGCAGTTCTTC. The full variable domain, completed using reference TRBV28 and TRBJ2-1, is DVKVTQSSRYLVKRTGEKVFLECVQDMDHENMFWYRQDPGLGLRLIYFSYDVKMKEKGDIPEGYSVSREKKERFSLILESASTNQTSMYLCASSKRQGVINEQFFGPGTRLTVL.

This clone has just one count. J is TRBJ2-2 and V is TRBV14, with D possibly being TRBD1 (5 bases). Germline V CDR1 and CDR2: SGHDN, FVKESK. V lost 6 bases, J lost 4 bases, and 15 bases lay in between. The CDR3 contains 15 residues. The CDR3 DNA sequence: TGTGCCAGCAGTCGCACGACGACAGCCACCGGGGAGCTGTTTTTT. Its protein is CASSRTTTATGELFF. The variable domain in full, with the rest retrieved from reference TRBV14 and TRBJ2-2, is EAGVTQFPSHSVIEKGQTVTLRCDPISGHDNLYWYRRVMGKEIKFLLHFVKESKQDESGMPNNRFLAERTGGTYSTLKVQPAELEDSGVYFCASSRTTTATGELFFGEGSRLTVL.

In this sample, this clone turned up a few times. The chain is built from TRBV7-3 and TRBJ2-1; no firm D call. Trimming removed 4 bases at V and 6 bases at J, with 7 bases between. In germline, CDR1 is SGHTA, CDR2 FQGTGA. The CDR3 loop spans 12 amino acids. CDR3 nucleotide sequence: TGTGCCAGCAGCTCCTCCCCCAATGAGCAGTTCTTC. Its translation: CASSSSPNEQFF.

V and J are TRBV14 and TRBJ2-7; D ambiguous. Per germline, CDR1 SGHDN and CDR2 FVKESK. This CDR3 comprises 18 residues. V was trimmed by 3 bases and J by 0 bases, leaving 21 bases between them. CDR3 loop: CASSHKPNDPRSSYEQYF. DNA for the CDR3: TGTGCCAGCAGCCACAAACCAAACGATCCACGGAGCTCCTACGAGCAGTACTTC.

The chain couples TRBV9 to TRBJ2-1; 11 bases map to TRBD2. Germline V gene lookup returns CDR1 SGDLS and CDR2 YYNGEE. This CDR3 spans 15 amino acids. Losses at the gene ends were 0 bases for V and 6 bases for J; bases not matched to a gene: 2. Here the CDR3 reads CASSVELAGVNEQFF. For the CDR3, the DNA is TGTGCCAGCAGCGTAGAACTAGCGGGAGTCAATGAGCAGTTCTTC.

J is TRBJ1-2 and V is TRBV6-5; D is uncertain. Deletions cut 0 bases from V and 2 bases from J, with 13 bases between. CDR1 and CDR2 (germline): MNHEY, SVGAGI. The CDR3 loop spans 16 amino acids. For the CDR3, the DNA is TGTGCCAGCAGTTACTCACTACCGGGAACCAACTATGGCTACACCTTC. Translating it yields CASSYSLPGTNYGYTF.

CDR3 DNA sequence: TGTGCCAGCAGCTTCCGGGACAGGGGAGAGACCCAGTACTTC. Encoded protein: CASSFRDRGETQYF. The chain combines TRBV5-4 with TRBJ2-5, with 10 bases identical to TRBD1. The CDR3 sequence is 14 residues long. Germline CDR1 SGHNT, CDR2 YYREEE (reference sequence). The V and J ends lost 2 bases and 4 bases, in that order; junction bases with no gene match: 2.

The V and J genes are TRBV28 and TRBJ2-7; 15 bases agree with TRBD2. Germline CDR1 MDHEN, CDR2 SYDVKM. This CDR3 contains 16 residues. With V trimmed by 10 bases and J by 6 bases, 13 bases remained unmatched. The CDR3, as DNA: TGTGCCACCGAATCCCCGGGACTAGCGGGAGGTGGCGAGCAGTACTTC. Its translation is CATESPGLAGGGEQYF.

The chain employs TRBV11-2 and TRBJ1-1; TRBD1 matches 7 bases. Germline V CDR1 and CDR2: SGHAT, FQNNGV. The CDR3 length is 17 residues. V lost 4 bases and J lost 1; bases outside the gene matches: 12. DNA for the CDR3: TGTGCCAGCAGCTACACGACAGGGTGGTTTCCGAACACTGAAGCTTTCTTT. This codes for CASSYTTGWFPNTEAFF. Filled out from reference TRBV11-2 and TRBJ1-1, the complete variable domain reads EAGVAQSPRYKIIEKRQSVAFWCNPISGHATLYWYQQILGQGPKLLIQFQNNGVVDDSQLPKDRFSAERLKGVDSTLKIQPAKLEDSAVYLCASSYTTGWFPNTEAFFGQGTRLTVV.

The gene calls are TRBV5-1 and TRBJ2-1; 7 nucleotides agree with TRBD2. Germline V CDR1 and CDR2: SGHRS, YFSETQ. With V trimmed by 0 bases and J by 0 bases, 3 bases remained unmatched. CDR3 size: 16 residues. CDR3 DNA: TGCGCCAGCAGCTTGGATGCGGGAGACTCCTACAATGAGCAGTTCTTC. Amino acids: CASSLDAGDSYNEQFF.

The chain is built from TRBV30 and TRBJ2-1; D remains ambiguous. V was clipped by 0 bases and J by 0 bases, with 12 bases between them. Germline V gene data show CDR1 as GTSNPN and CDR2 as SVGIG (reference sequence). The CDR3 extends over 16 amino acids. CDR3: CAWSVITPSSYNEQFF. In nucleotides, the CDR3 is TGTGCCTGGAGTGTGATTACCCCTAGCTCCTACAATGAGCAGTTCTTC.

The chain joins TRBV18 to TRBJ1-3; 9 bases align to TRBD1. This CDR3 comprises 15 residues. V trimming: 2 bases; J trimming: 3 bases; junction bases outside the gene matches: 2. Per the germline V gene, CDR1 is KGHSH and CDR2 is LQKENI. Written as DNA, the CDR3 is TGTGCCAGCTCACCAGGGACAGGGTTTGGAAACACCATATATTTT. Protein: CASSPGTGFGNTIYF.

This clone has a handful of counts. This chain connects TRBV30 to TRBJ1-4; D remains unclear. Germline CDR1 reads GTSNPN; CDR2 reads SVGIG (reference sequence). The CDR3 runs to 11 residues. Trimming cost V 1 base and J 5 bases, with 2 bases left between them. CDR3 bases: TGTGCCTGGAGTGCGAATGAAAAACTGTTTTTT. Amino acids: CAWSANEKLFF.

The chain has TRBV7-9 and TRBJ2-5; D is undetermined. This CDR3 spans 15 amino acids. From germline, CDR1 is SEHNR and CDR2 FQNEAQ (reference sequence). Trimming left V 5 bases short and J 3 bases short, with 16 bases between. CDR3 sequence (DNA): TGTGCCAGCAGCCAAGTAGTTATCTCCGAAGAGACCCAGTACTTC. Residues: CASSQVVISEETQYF.

This clone was observed a single time. This chain uses TRBV4-1 with TRBJ2-5; weak D call: TRBD2 (6 bases). This CDR3 region has 15 residues. The V gene lost 1 base and the J gene lost 3 bases, with 12 bases spanning the gap. The germline gives CDR1 MGHRA, CDR2 YSYEKL. The CDR3 is CASSQGDFRKETQYF. CDR3 DNA: TGCGCCAGCAGCCAAGGGGACTTCCGAAAAGAGACCCAGTACTTC.

The count of this clone is one. The rearrangement joins TRBV27 to TRBJ2-3; 12 nucleotides agree with TRBD2. Germline V CDR1 and CDR2: MNHEY, SMNVEV (reference sequence). This CDR3 spans 16 amino acids. The V gene end was trimmed by 0 bases and the J gene end by 3 bases; junction bases not matched to a gene: 1. The CDR3 bases are TGTGCCAGCAGTTTATCCGGGACTAGCGGGACAGATACGCAGTATTTT. Protein product: CASSLSGTSGTDTQYF.

The gene calls are TRBV6-5 and TRBJ1-2; perhaps TRBD1 as D (6 bases). The CDR3 loop spans 16 amino acids. Per the germline V gene, CDR1 is MNHEY and CDR2 is SVGAGI. V lost 0 bases to trimming and J lost 8 bases, with 19 bases between them. CDR3 loop: CASSYSRASPGEGYTF. CDR3 DNA: TGTGCCAGCAGTTACTCGAGGGCCTCGCCAGGGGAAGGCTACACCTTC.